This TCR beta chain originates from a study of blood T cell repertoires in COVID-19 (TCRdb year 2020). Looking at the study overall: Samples covering the acute and convalescent phases of COVID-19 were provided by collaborators in the United States, Italy and Spain. The prospective study material was composed of cDNA or gDNA derived from T cells, B-cell-depleted T cells, or PBMCs. The repertoires were released in a freely available public database intended as a resource for research on the immune response to SARS-CoV-2. The dataset comprised deeply sampled blood TCRbeta repertoires from subjects exposed to, actively infected with, or recovered from COVID-19. Where available, HLA class I and class II types were taken from metadata supplied by the sample provider and were not determined by assay-based typing. The sample metadata nearly always contained a de-identified subject ID, COVID-19 status, age in years and sex. The samples were drawn from two sources: the first 160 participants of the ongoing ImmuneRACE study, and 950 to 1,500 subjects contributed by 6 global collaborators. General findings and caveats noted by the study authors: Clinical and demographic metadata were provided uncurated, with the amount varying by source and participant.

TCRbeta CDR3 regions were amplified from genomic DNA using the immunoSEQ Assay, a bias-controlled multiplex PCR. In the original analysis: The number of nucleated cells in each sample was estimated from the amplification of reference gene primers within the assay. To quantify the absolute abundance of each unique TCRbeta CDR3 rearrangement, sequence reads were collapsed and filtered. Productive Simpson clonality was computed per sample as the square root of Simpson's diversity index over productive rearrangements. The table comes from immuneACCESS by way of TCRdb, which keeps in-frame sequences with V and J called. Part of the clones is missing from these tables; in studies checked, under half for an unresolved V gene and the rest for unknown reasons. The V and J calls and the clone size are those of that table, but D and trimming were determined from the DNA. The sample contains approximately 68,000 clones, roughly 84% of them found a single time. About 7% of the sample goes to the ten largest clones.

Collaborating institutions collected whole blood in K2EDTA tubes following their own protocols. For TCRbeta analysis, collaborator samples were shipped as frozen whole blood, as isolated PBMCs, or as DNA extracted from either sample type. V drops 4 bases and J drops 6 bases, leaving 14 bases in between. The CDR3 measures 14 amino acids from cysteine to phenylalanine. Only the CDR3 portion is preserved as DNA: 42 bases, with reading frame beginning at the first base. In the germline V gene, CDR1 corresponds to SGHDT and CDR2 to YYEEEE. Concerning this clone: Its antigen remains undetermined. Qualities for individual bases were not recorded, and no much larger clone is one base off.

The sequence was collected from a man aged 50-59 years with active COVID-19. The chain is made from TRBV5-6 and TRBJ2-4; a tentative D match to TRBD1 spans 6 bases. Material: peripheral blood. The DNA sequence is as follows: TGTGCCAGCAGCCCCTGGACAGAAGGAAACATTCAGTACTTC. Translated, this is CASSPWTEGNIQYF. Joined to the reference TRBV5-6 and TRBJ2-4 proteins, this CDR3 gives the full variable domain: DAGVTQSPTHLIKTRGQQVTLRCSPKSGHDTVSWYQQALGQGPQFIFQYYEEEERQRGNFPDRFSGHQFPNYSSELNVNALLLGDSALYLCASSPWTEGNIQYFGAGTRLSVL.